Given below is one TCR beta chain in context. The clone's antigen remains unknown. No per-base quality is available; no much larger clone lies one base away. The time point label for this specimen denotes: baseline before first vaccination. This sample's treatment or condition label indicates: meningococcal conjugate vaccine given as trial control. The vaccinee samples were drawn from two UK trials, COV001 and COV002, one of which was a single-blind randomized controlled phase 2/3 trial testing AZD1222 (ChAdOx1 nCoV-19) in healthy adults. Trial participant PBMC samples were collected at day 0 and day 28 after the second dose for TCRbeta chain sequencing. These data come from a study of T cell responses to AZD1222 COVID-19 vaccine (dated by TCRdb to the early 2020s). In the study overall: TCR sequencing was performed for some 250 trial participants, of whom roughly 200 were given two doses of AZD1222 and 26 were given two doses of MenACWY control vaccine. Trial participants were enrolled by age into 18-55, 56-69 and 70-plus year subgroups, with 148, 28 and 57 TCR-sequenced participants respectively.

The trim is 5 bases for V and 0 bases for J, with a gap of 10 bases between the germline ends. The CDR3 runs 14 amino acids, cysteine and phenylalanine included. The retained sequence is limited to the CDR3, 42 bases, with the frame set at the first base. Based on the germline V gene, the CDR1 and CDR2 sequences are SNHLY and FYNNEI. What the research found in general, with its limitations: In the small 56-69-year group, the increase in depth fell short of significance, most likely because of low power. Participants were mostly white British, with more females than males. The authors suggested clonal diversity may have been underestimated. Reportedly, almost half of the unique spike-specific TCRs recognized epitopes lying outside the regions that are mutated in the B.1.351 and B.1.1.7 variants. No day 14 peak-response samples were available, so repertoires were characterized only after the peak T cell response. The whole spike protein was spanned by vaccine-associated CD4 TCRs, and dominant responses were seen in regions 160-218 and 743-854. Conclusions about previously exposed vaccinees are limited because only five or six AZD1222 recipients were SARS-CoV-2 seropositive at baseline. Spike-specific TCR breadth and depth rose significantly after two AZD1222 doses compared with day 0 and with MenACWY recipients.

The CDR3 regions of human TCRbeta chains were analyzed by immunosequencing. Concerning the study's data processing: TCRs in the repertoires were compared against a reference library of SARS-CoV-2-specific TCRs that had been generated with the MIRA antigen-specificity platform. Breadth meant the fraction of unique TCRs that were SARS-CoV-2-associated, whereas depth meant the fraction of total T cells that were SARS-CoV-2-associated. Using the MIRA data, each spike-specific TCR was mapped to the spike region that the TCR reacts to and placed in a CD4 or CD8 class. Log10-transformed breadth and depth values were compared by one-way ANOVA with Sidak's multiple comparisons tests. Here the immuneACCESS table is served through TCRdb, limited to in-frame sequences with V and J called. Missing clones are a known gap in these copies; in checked studies unresolved V genes cover under half, and the rest lacks a known reason. From that table come the V and J calls and clone size; the DNA was used to work out D and trimming. This sample comprises 120,000 to 150,000 clones, 88% of them detected only once. Roughly 3.5% of the sample belongs to the ten largest clones.

The TCR comes from an adult in good health. This sequence uses TRBV2 and TRBJ1-2; the D gene cannot be named for sure. The sample consisted of peripheral blood, taken on day 0 of MenACWY control vaccination. The CDR3 has the sequence CASSPQLANYGYTF. The nucleotide sequence is given as TGTGCCAGCAGTCCACAGCTAGCTAACTATGGCTACACCTTC.